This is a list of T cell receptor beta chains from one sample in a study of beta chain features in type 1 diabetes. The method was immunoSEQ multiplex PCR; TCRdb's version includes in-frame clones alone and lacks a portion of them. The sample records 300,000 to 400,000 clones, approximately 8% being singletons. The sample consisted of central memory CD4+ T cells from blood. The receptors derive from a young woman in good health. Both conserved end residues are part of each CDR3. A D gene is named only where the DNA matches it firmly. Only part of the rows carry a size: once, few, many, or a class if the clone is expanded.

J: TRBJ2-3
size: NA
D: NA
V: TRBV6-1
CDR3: CASSELVRAAGTDTQYF
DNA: TGTGCCAGCAGTGAACTCGTGAGGGCCGCCGGCACAGATACGCAGTATTTT

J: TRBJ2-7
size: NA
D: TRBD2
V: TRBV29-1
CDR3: CSVGLAGGPAYEQYF
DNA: TGCAGCGTGGGACTAGCGGGAGGTCCGGCTTACGAGCAGTACTTC

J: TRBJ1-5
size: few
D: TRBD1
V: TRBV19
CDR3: CASSQPGTGRQPQHF
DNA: TGTGCCAGTAGCCAACCCGGGACAGGGAGGCAGCCCCAGCATTTT

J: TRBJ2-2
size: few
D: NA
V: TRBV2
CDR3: CASSETGTPNTGELFF
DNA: TGTGCCAGCAGTGAAACCGGGACGCCGAACACCGGGGAGCTGTTTTTT

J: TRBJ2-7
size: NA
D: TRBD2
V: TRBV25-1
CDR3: CASSGTSGSSTSYEQYF
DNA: TGTGCCAGCAGTGGGACTAGCGGGAGTTCCACCTCCTACGAGCAGTACTTC

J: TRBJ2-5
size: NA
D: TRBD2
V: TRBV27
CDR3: CASSLKASGSARNQETQYF
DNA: TGTGCCAGCAGTTTAAAGGCTAGCGGGAGTGCGAGAAACCAAGAGACCCAGTACTTC

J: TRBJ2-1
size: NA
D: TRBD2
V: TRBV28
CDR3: CASSSPSSGRNEQFF
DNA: TGTGCCAGCAGTTCCCCATCTAGCGGGAGAAATGAGCAGTTCTTC

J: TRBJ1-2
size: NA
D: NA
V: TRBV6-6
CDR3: CASSNYGYTF
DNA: TGTGCCAGCAGCAACTATGGCTACACCTTC

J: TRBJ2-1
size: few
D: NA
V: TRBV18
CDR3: CASSPAGSYNEQFF
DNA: TGTGCCAGCTCACCAGCGGGCTCCTACAATGAGCAGTTCTTC

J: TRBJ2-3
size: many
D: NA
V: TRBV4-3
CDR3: CASSLGRATDTQYF
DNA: TGCGCCAGCAGCCTGGGGAGAGCCACAGATACGCAGTATTTT

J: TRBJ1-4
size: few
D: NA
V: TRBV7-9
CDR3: CASSRRASGLGEKLFF
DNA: TGTGCCAGCAGCCGGAGGGCCAGCGGTTTGGGTGAAAAACTGTTTTTT

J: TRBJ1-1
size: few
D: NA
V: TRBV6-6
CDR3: CASTLDQGTEAFF
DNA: TGTGCCAGCACCCTCGACCAGGGCACTGAAGCTTTCTTT

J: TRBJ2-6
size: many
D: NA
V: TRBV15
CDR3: CATSRDQNSGANVLTF
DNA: TGTGCCACCAGCAGAGACCAGAACTCTGGGGCCAACGTCCTGACTTTC

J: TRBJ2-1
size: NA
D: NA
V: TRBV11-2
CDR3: CASSLYLSSYNEQFF
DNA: TGTGCCAGCAGCTTATACCTCAGCTCCTACAATGAGCAGTTCTTC

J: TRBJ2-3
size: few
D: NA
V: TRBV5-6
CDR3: CASSSGLTSTDTQYF
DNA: TGTGCCAGCAGCTCCGGACTAACTAGCACAGATACGCAGTATTTT

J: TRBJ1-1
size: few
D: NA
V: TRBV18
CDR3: CASSPSTVNTEAFF
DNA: TGTGCCAGCTCACCTTCGACGGTGAACACTGAAGCTTTCTTT

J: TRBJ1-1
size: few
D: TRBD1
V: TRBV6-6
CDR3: CASSTETGADTEAFF
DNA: TGTGCCAGCAGTACCGAGACAGGGGCGGACACTGAAGCTTTCTTT

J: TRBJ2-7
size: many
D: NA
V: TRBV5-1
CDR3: CASSLAGLPGYEQYF
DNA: TGCGCCAGCAGCTTGGCCGGTCTCCCGGGGTACGAGCAGTACTTC

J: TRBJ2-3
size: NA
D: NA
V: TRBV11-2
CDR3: CASSLEGRFADTQYF
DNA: TGTGCCAGCAGCTTAGAGGGGAGGTTCGCAGATACGCAGTATTTT

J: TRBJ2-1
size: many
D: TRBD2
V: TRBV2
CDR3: CASSDSGSWYNEQFF
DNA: TGTGCCAGCAGTGATAGCGGGAGTTGGTACAATGAGCAGTTCTTC

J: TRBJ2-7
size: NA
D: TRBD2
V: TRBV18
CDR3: CASSPSSGAYEQYF
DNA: TGTGCCAGCTCACCGTCTAGCGGAGCCTACGAGCAGTACTTC

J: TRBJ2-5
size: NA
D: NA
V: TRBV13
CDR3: CASSLTEQETQYF
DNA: TGTGCCAGCAGCTTGACGGAGCAAGAGACCCAGTACTTC

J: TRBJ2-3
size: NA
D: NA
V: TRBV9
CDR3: CASSVAGQSTDTQYF
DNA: TGTGCCAGCAGCGTAGCCGGCCAATCCACAGATACGCAGTATTTT

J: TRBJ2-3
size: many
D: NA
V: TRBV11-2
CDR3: CASSRELGAAQYF
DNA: TGTGCCAGCAGTCGAGAGCTCGGGGCGGCGCAGTATTTT

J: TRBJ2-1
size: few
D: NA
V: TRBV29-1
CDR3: CSVEDLSRWGEEQFF
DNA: TGCAGCGTTGAAGACCTTTCCCGATGGGGGGAGGAGCAGTTCTTC

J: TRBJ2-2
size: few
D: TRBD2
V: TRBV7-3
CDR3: CASSFGTSEPGELFF
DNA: TGTGCCAGCAGCTTTGGGACTAGCGAACCCGGGGAGCTGTTTTTT

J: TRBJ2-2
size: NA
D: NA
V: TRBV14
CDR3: CASSPAAGFAGELFF
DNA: TGTGCCAGCAGCCCAGCCGCAGGTTTTGCCGGGGAGCTGTTTTTT

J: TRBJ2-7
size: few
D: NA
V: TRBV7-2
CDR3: CASSLGFMEQYF
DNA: TGTGCCAGCAGCTTAGGTTTTATGGAGCAGTACTTC

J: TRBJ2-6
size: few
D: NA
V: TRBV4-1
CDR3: CASSRGLSGGAGSGANVLTF
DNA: TGCGCCAGCAGCCGAGGACTTTCAGGCGGGGCGGGGTCTGGGGCCAACGTCCTGACTTTC

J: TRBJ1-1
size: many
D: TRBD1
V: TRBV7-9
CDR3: CASSTDRDGTEAFF
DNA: TGTGCCAGCAGCACTGACAGGGATGGAACGGAAGCTTTCTTT

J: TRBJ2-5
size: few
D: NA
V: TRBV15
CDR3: CATSVQFKETQYF
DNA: TGTGCCACCAGCGTACAGTTTAAAGAGACCCAGTACTTC

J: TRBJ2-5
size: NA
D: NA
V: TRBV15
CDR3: CATSRDGRGTQYF
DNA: TGTGCCACCAGCAGAGATGGGCGGGGCACCCAGTACTTC

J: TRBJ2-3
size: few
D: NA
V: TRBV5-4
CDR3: CASSDPRSTDTQYF
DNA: TGTGCCAGCAGCGACCCCAGGAGCACAGATACGCAGTATTTT

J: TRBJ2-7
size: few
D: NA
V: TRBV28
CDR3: CASTRPGNFYEQYF
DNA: TGTGCCAGCACCCGACCCGGGAATTTCTACGAGCAGTACTTC

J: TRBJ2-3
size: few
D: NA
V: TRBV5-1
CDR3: CASSLAVNPTDTQYF
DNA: TGCGCCAGCAGCCTTGCTGTCAACCCTACAGATACGCAGTATTTT

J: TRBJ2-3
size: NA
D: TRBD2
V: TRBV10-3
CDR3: CAISERTGGRDTQYF
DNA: TGTGCCATCAGTGAGCGGACGGGAGGAAGAGATACGCAGTATTTT

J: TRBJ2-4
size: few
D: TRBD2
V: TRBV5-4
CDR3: CASSSDGTSGTLSIQYF
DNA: TGTGCCAGCAGCTCAGACGGGACTAGCGGGACGCTCAGCATTCAGTACTTC

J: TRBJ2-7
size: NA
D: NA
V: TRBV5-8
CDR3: CASSRTIETYEQYF
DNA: TGTGCCAGCAGCCGTACAATCGAAACCTACGAGCAGTACTTC

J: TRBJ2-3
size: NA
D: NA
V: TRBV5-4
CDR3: CASSPGSPDTQYF
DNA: TGTGCCAGCAGCCCAGGGTCCCCAGATACGCAGTATTTT

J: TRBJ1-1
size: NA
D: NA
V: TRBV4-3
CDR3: CASSQESGRRAFF
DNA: TGCGCCAGCAGCCAAGAATCTGGTCGACGAGCTTTCTTT

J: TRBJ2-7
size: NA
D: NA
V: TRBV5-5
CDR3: CASSSGRQGGELYEQYF
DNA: TGTGCCAGCAGCTCGGGACGGCAGGGAGGCGAACTGTACGAGCAGTACTTC

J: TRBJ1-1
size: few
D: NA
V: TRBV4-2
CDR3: CASSQAAGYMNTEAFF
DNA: TGTGCCAGCAGCCAAGCGGCAGGGTATATGAACACTGAAGCTTTCTTT

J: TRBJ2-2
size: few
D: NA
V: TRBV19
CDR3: CASTRRKRDTGELFF
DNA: TGTGCCAGTACTCGCCGAAAACGAGACACCGGGGAGCTGTTTTTT

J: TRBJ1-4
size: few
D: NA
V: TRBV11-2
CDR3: CASSFGTANEKLFF
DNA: TGTGCCAGCAGCTTTGGGACGGCTAATGAAAAACTGTTTTTT

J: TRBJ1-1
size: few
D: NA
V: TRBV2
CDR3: CASSLDKNTEAFF
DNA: TGTGCCAGCAGCCTAGACAAGAACACTGAAGCTTTCTTT

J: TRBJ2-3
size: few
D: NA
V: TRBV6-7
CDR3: CASLPQGELTDTQYF
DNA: TGTGCCAGCCTGCCCCAGGGAGAACTCACAGATACGCAGTATTTT

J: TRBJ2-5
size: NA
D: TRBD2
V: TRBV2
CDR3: CASSEGLAGGSETQYF
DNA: TGTGCCAGCAGTGAAGGGCTAGCGGGAGGGTCAGAGACCCAGTACTTC

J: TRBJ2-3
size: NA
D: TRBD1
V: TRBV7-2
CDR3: CASSRGQVNTDTQYF
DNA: TGTGCCAGCAGCAGGGGGCAAGTCAACACAGATACGCAGTATTTT

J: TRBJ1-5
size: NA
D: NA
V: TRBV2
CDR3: CASRKEGNQPQHF
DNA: TGTGCCAGCAGAAAGGAGGGGAATCAGCCCCAGCATTTT

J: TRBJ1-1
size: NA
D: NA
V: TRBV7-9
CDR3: CASSLVGGIAEAFF
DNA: TGTGCCAGCAGCTTAGTTGGGGGGATCGCTGAAGCTTTCTTT